The 26 T cell receptor beta chains listed next were all sequenced from one sample in a study of Graves' ophthalmopathy and Graves' hyperthyroidism. RNA transcripts provided the template for amplifying TCR beta CDR3 regions. RT-PCR was first run with HTBI primers, then multiplex PCR in a second round. TCRdb processed the multiplex PCR reads anew with MiXCR; each CDR3 protein has one entry. The sample has over a million distinct CDR3 sequences, about 36% seen once. The sequenced material came from peripheral blood or thyroid tissue (not recorded which). The receptors here all came from an adult man with Graves' hyperthyroidism.

The sample holds many counts of this clonotype. This chain uses TRBV13 with TRBJ1-2; TRBD1 might be the D (6 bases). From germline, CDR1 is PRHDT and CDR2 FYEKMQ (reference sequence). The length of the CDR3 is 14 residues. V lost 5 bases, J lost 10 bases, and 20 bases lay in between. CDR3 DNA: TGTGCCAGCAGCCTATCCTGGGCAGGGGAAGACTACACCTTC. Translating gives CASSLSWAGEDYTF. Combining the CDR3 with reference TRBV13 and TRBJ1-2 gives the whole variable domain AAGVIQSPRHLIKEKRETATLKCYPIPRHDTVYWYQQGPGQDPQFLISFYEKMQSDKGSIPDRFSAQQFSDYHSELNMSSLELGDSALYFCASSLSWAGEDYTFGSGTRLTVV.

The chain employs TRBV4-3 and TRBJ2-5, with D possibly called TRBD1 or TRBD2 (5 bases each). The CDR3 runs to 15 residues. V was shortened by 2 bases and J by 5 bases, with 15 bases between the two germline ends. Germline CDR1 is LGHNA and CDR2 is YSLEER. The CDR3 DNA sequence: TGCGCCAGCAGCCAAACTCCGGGATCAGGGGAGACCCAGTACTTC. This sequence encodes CASSQTPGSGETQYF.

Ten or more counts support this clonotype. The V gene is TRBV19, the J gene TRBJ1-1; D not resolved. In germline, CDR1 is LNHDA, CDR2 SQIVND (reference sequence). V lost 4 bases and J lost 0, with 12 bases in between. CDR3 length: 15 amino acids. Here the CDR3 reads CASSSSQDVNTEAFF. The CDR3 DNA follows: TGTGCCAGTAGTAGCTCCCAAGACGTGAACACTGAAGCTTTCTTT.

This rearrangement joins TRBV30 to TRBJ2-7; a weak D match, TRBD1 (6 bases). The CDR3 spans 12 residues. Looked up from germline, CDR1 is GTSNPN and CDR2 is SVGIG (reference sequence). Trimming took off 8 bases at V and 0 bases at J, with 11 bases between the two ends. The CDR3 bases are TGTGCCGAGCAGGGGCCCTCCTACGAGCAGTACTTC. Amino acids: CAEQGPSYEQYF.

This clonotype was found many times. V usage is TRBV14 and J usage is TRBJ2-5; perhaps TRBD2 as D (6 bases). The germline gives CDR1 SGHDN, CDR2 FVKESK. The CDR3 sequence is 14 residues long. Deletions cut 4 bases from V and 2 bases from J, with 11 bases between. This CDR3 is CASSRLAEQETQYF. Written as DNA, the CDR3 is TGTGCCAGCAGCCGGTTAGCGGAGCAAGAGACCCAGTACTTC.

V is TRBV7-2 and J is TRBJ2-7; 7 bases fit TRBD1. J was trimmed by 0 bases and V by 5 bases; bases with no gene match: 7. CDR3 length: 15 amino acids. CDR1 is SGHTA, CDR2 FQGNSA, per germline. CDR3 in DNA: TGTGCCAGCAGCGAACCTGACAGGGACTCCTACGAGCAGTACTTC. It translates to CASSEPDRDSYEQYF. Complete variable domain (other parts from reference TRBV7-2 and TRBJ2-7): GAGVSQSPSNKVTEKGKDVELRCDPISGHTALYWYRQSLGQGLEFLIYFQGNSAPDKSGLPSDRFSAERTGGSVSTLTIQRTQQEDSAVYLCASSEPDRDSYEQYFGPGTRLTVT.

This clonotype was observed many times. The chain has TRBV11-2 and TRBJ1-2; 8 bases are shared with TRBD1. V dropped 6 bases and J dropped 9; count of bases not matched to a gene: 12. This CDR3 is 14 amino acids long. Germline V gives CDR1 SGHAT, CDR2 FQNNGV. The CDR3 reads CASRGPGQGSRYTF. The CDR3 DNA is TGTGCCAGCAGGGGTCCTGGACAGGGCTCTCGCTACACCTTC.

The sample holds many counts of this clonotype. This sequence joins TRBV10-3 and TRBJ2-5, with 15 bases matching TRBD2. V shed 11 bases and J 2 bases; nucleotides not matched to a gene: 6. Germline loops: CDR1 ENHRY, CDR2 SYGVKD. The CDR3 runs 15 residues. CDR3 coding DNA: TGTGCCTCATCCGGGACTAGCGGGAGGCAAGAGACCCAGTACTTC. Protein sequence: CASSGTSGRQETQYF.

V usage is TRBV10-3 and J usage is TRBJ1-5; D gene ambiguous. V was shortened by 6 bases and J by 2 bases, with 5 bases between the two germline ends. The CDR3 has 12 residues. Germline CDR1 reads ENHRY; CDR2 reads SYGVKD. The CDR3 sequence: CAIRSGNQPQHF. CDR3 bases: TGTGCCATCAGGTCAGGCAATCAGCCCCAGCATTTT.

This clonotype came up many times. The V and J genes are TRBV7-2 and TRBJ1-5; possible D gene TRBD1, 5 bases. The V and J ends lost 0 bases and 6 bases respectively, with 9 bases between them. Germline CDR1 and CDR2: SGHTA and FQGNSA. The CDR3 is 14 amino acids. For the CDR3, the DNA is TGTGCCAGCAGCTTAGCGGTAACAGGTCAGCCCCAGCATTTT. It codes for CASSLAVTGQPQHF. Combining the CDR3 with reference TRBV7-2 and TRBJ1-5 gives the whole variable domain GAGVSQSPSNKVTEKGKDVELRCDPISGHTALYWYRQSLGQGLEFLIYFQGNSAPDKSGLPSDRFSAERTGGSVSTLTIQRTQQEDSAVYLCASSLAVTGQPQHFGDGTRLSIL.

The V and J genes are TRBV25-1 and TRBJ1-2; D uncertain. V lost 6 bases and J lost 2, with 13 bases in between. Germline CDR1 and CDR2: MGHDK and SYGVNS. The CDR3 has 14 residues. CDR3 in amino acids: CASSEPGDNYGYTF. The CDR3 DNA is TGTGCCAGCAGCGAACCGGGAGACAACTATGGCTACACCTTC.

This rearrangement joins TRBV14 to TRBJ1-1, with 9 bases aligning to TRBD1. Germline assignment: CDR1 SGHDN and CDR2 FVKESK. V dropped 4 bases and J dropped 2; count of bases not matched to a gene: 8. This CDR3 is 16 amino acids long. CDR3 protein: CASSPWTGEGNTEAFF. CDR3 DNA: TGTGCCAGCAGCCCTTGGACAGGGGAAGGAAACACTGAAGCTTTCTTT.

This clonotype was counted ten times or more. V is TRBV20-1 and J is TRBJ1-2; no firm D call. CDR3 size: 13 residues. CDR1 is DFQATT and CDR2 is SNEGSKA in the germline V gene (reference sequence). Deletions cut 0 bases from V and 7 bases from J, with 12 bases between. The CDR3 DNA sequence: TGCAGTGCTAGAGATAGAAGGGAACGTGGCTACACCTTC. It is translated as CSARDRRERGYTF.

This clonotype was detected many times. The rearrangement joins TRBV5-6 to TRBJ1-4; no definite D call. In germline, CDR1 is SGHDT, CDR2 YYEEEE. The CDR3 extends over 15 amino acids. V was trimmed by 0 bases and J by 8 bases, leaving 14 bases between them. Written as DNA, the CDR3 is TGTGCCAGCAGCTTGGTGGCAGGACGGGAGGAAAAACTGTTTTTT. As protein: CASSLVAGREEKLFF.

The table lists this clonotype with many counts. This chain connects TRBV29-1 to TRBJ1-3, with a tentative D call TRBD1 (5 bases). Germline V lookup: CDR1 SQVTM, CDR2 ANQGSEA. The V and J ends lost 4 bases and 4 bases respectively, with 11 bases between them. This CDR3 has 13 amino acids. CDR3 nucleotide sequence: TGCAGCGTTGTCTGGGGCTTGGGAAACACCATATATTTT. Its translation: CSVVWGLGNTIYF.

This clonotype was detected a few times. V gene TRBV6-5 combines with J gene TRBJ2-2; D possibly matches TRBD1 or TRBD2 (5 bases each). From germline, CDR1 is MNHEY and CDR2 SVGAGI. The CDR3 extends over 17 amino acids. V lost 0 bases and J 4 bases, leaving 15 bases between the germline ends. CDR3 DNA sequence: TGTGCCAGCAGTTACTCCGCTCAGGGTGAGGGCACCGGGGAGCTGTTTTTT. Translating it yields CASSYSAQGEGTGELFF.

The J gene is TRBJ1-5, the V gene TRBV20-1, with D maybe TRBD1 (6 bases). Germline CDR1 and CDR2: DFQATT and SNEGSKA (reference sequence). Between the trimmed V and J ends, which lost 0 bases and 5 bases, there was a span of 17 bases. The length of the CDR3 is 16 residues. As DNA, the CDR3 is TGCAGTGCTAGAGATCCGACCGGGACATACCATCAGCCCCAGCATTTT. Protein: CSARDPTGTYHQPQHF.

This sequence joins TRBV7-8 and TRBJ2-2; no clear D gene. CDR1 SGHVS and CDR2 FQNEAQ come from the germline V gene. V was cut by 1 base and J by 2 bases, with 11 bases left in between. The CDR3 runs 16 residues. CDR3: CASSLDWGFNTGELFF. In DNA, the CDR3 is TGTGCCAGCAGCTTAGACTGGGGATTTAACACCGGGGAGCTGTTTTTT.

This clonotype has at least ten counts. The chain links TRBV7-2 to TRBJ1-2, with D uncertain. V lost 5 bases, J lost 4 bases, and 14 bases lay in between. Looked up from germline, CDR1 is SGHTA and CDR2 is FQGNSA. The CDR3 extends over 14 amino acids. CDR3 bases: TGTGCCAGCAGCCCTGGACTTAGCTCCTATGGCTACACCTTC. Residues: CASSPGLSSYGYTF.

For this clonotype: A much larger clone differs from this one at a single base, so this may be a read error. This chain links TRBV5-1 with TRBJ1-2, with D possibly TRBD1 on 6 matching bases. The CDR3 extends over 16 amino acids. Germline CDR1 reads SGHRS; CDR2 reads YFSETQ. Trimming shortened V by 4 bases and J by 8 bases, and 24 bases separated the two germline ends. DNA of the CDR3: TGCGCCAGCAGCCCGGACCCCCTTGGCAGGGGAAAGGGCTACACCTTC. The encoded protein is CASSPDPLGRGKGYTF.

The table lists this clonotype with many counts. J is TRBJ1-1 and V is TRBV2, with D perhaps TRBD1 (5 bases). CDR1 and CDR2 from the germline V gene are SNHLY and FYNNEI. The V and J ends lost 6 bases and 5 bases respectively, with 19 bases between them. This CDR3 has 15 amino acids. This chain's CDR3 is CASRDPTDKKTEAFF. The CDR3 nucleotides read TGTGCCAGCAGGGACCCGACAGATAAGAAGACTGAAGCTTTCTTT.

This clonotype was detected ten times or more. The chain recombines TRBV5-4 with TRBJ2-7; TRBD1 matches at 7 bases. With 5 bases clipped from V and 7 bases from J, the junction kept 6 bases outside the gene matches. The CDR3 length is 12 residues. Germline V gives CDR1 SGHNT, CDR2 YYREEE (reference sequence). CDR3 sequence (DNA): TGTGCCAGCAGTTCCCCAGGGGGAGAGCAGTACTTC. It is translated as CASSSPGGEQYF.

A remark on this clonotype: A much larger clone differs by one base, so this may be a read error. A read error is likely, as this CDR3 ends without the conserved phenylalanine or tryptophan. The chain carries TRBV5-6 and TRBJ1-2; D call uncertain. Germline V gene lookup returns CDR1 SGHDT and CDR2 YYEEEE. Between the trimmed V and J ends, which lost 0 bases and 5 bases, there was a span of 14 bases. CDR3 length: 15 residues. CDR3 protein: CASSLDLSPSYGYTL. Written as DNA, the CDR3 is TGTGCCAGCAGCTTGGATCTCTCCCCGTCGTATGGCTACACCCTC.

In its sample, this clonotype was seen many times. The V and J genes are TRBV7-8 and TRBJ1-5, with TRBD1 matching over 10 bases. V dropped 1 base and J dropped 5; count of bases not matched to a gene: 8. CDR1 and CDR2 (germline): SGHVS, FQNEAQ. This CDR3 has 17 residues. The CDR3 reads CASSLEGQGMNHQPQHF. The CDR3 DNA sequence: TGTGCCAGCAGCTTAGAGGGACAGGGGATGAATCATCAGCCCCAGCATTTT.

The genes are TRBV29-1 and TRBJ2-2, with a tentative D call TRBD1 (6 bases). Germline values: CDR1 SQVTM, CDR2 ANQGSEA. This CDR3 contains 14 residues. The germline V and J ends were trimmed by 6 bases and 5 bases, with 16 bases remaining between them. CDR3 sequence reads: CSVRQEAWTGELFF. The CDR3 coding sequence is TGCAGCGTCAGACAGGAGGCTTGGACCGGGGAGCTGTTTTTT.

The chain has TRBV24-1 and TRBJ1-2, with 9 bases that match TRBD1. The V gene's germline CDR1 is KGHDR and CDR2 SFDVKD. Trimming at V came to 5 bases and at J to 6 bases, leaving 9 bases not matched to a gene. CDR3 length: 15 amino acids. The chain's CDR3 is CATSASKGQGDGYTF. The CDR3 DNA reads as TGTGCCACCAGTGCTAGTAAGGGACAGGGCGATGGCTACACCTTC.